One T cell receptor beta chain is described in this entry. The target antigen is unknown. The treatment here: around 19 received Ad26.COV2.S at low or high dose, single or two shots; several received placebo; per-sample allocation not given. The investigators took samples on day 63 after the first vaccine or placebo injection. The entry originates in a study of Ad26.COV2.S vaccination and SARS-CoV-2 variants. Study-wide points: Those who received the vaccine showed greater spike-specific TCR breadth than those given placebo. Breadth measured for non-spike TCRs was similar across vaccine and placebo recipients. Spike-specific CD8+ and CD4+ T cell responses reportedly showed substantial breadth after vaccination.

TCRdb's copy holds only in-frame clones and misses some; the assay was immunoSEQ multiplex PCR. The repertoire has hundreds of thousands of clones, 80% to 90% of them found once; the top ten carry roughly 1.5%. J was trimmed by 8 bases and V by 6 bases; bases with no gene match: 7. The CDR3 covers 13 residues. Germline CDR1 is KGHSH and CDR2 is LQKENI. This receptor was obtained from a person between 18 and 60 years old who received the Ad26.COV2.S COVID-19 vaccine or a placebo. This chain joins TRBV18 and TRBJ1-2; 9 nucleotides line up with TRBD1. The specimen was peripheral blood, collected in a trial of Ad26.COV2.S vaccine versus placebo. CDR3 loop: CASSAGTGNGYTF. CDR3 in DNA: TGTGCCAGCTCGGCCGGGACAGGGAACGGCTACACCTTC.